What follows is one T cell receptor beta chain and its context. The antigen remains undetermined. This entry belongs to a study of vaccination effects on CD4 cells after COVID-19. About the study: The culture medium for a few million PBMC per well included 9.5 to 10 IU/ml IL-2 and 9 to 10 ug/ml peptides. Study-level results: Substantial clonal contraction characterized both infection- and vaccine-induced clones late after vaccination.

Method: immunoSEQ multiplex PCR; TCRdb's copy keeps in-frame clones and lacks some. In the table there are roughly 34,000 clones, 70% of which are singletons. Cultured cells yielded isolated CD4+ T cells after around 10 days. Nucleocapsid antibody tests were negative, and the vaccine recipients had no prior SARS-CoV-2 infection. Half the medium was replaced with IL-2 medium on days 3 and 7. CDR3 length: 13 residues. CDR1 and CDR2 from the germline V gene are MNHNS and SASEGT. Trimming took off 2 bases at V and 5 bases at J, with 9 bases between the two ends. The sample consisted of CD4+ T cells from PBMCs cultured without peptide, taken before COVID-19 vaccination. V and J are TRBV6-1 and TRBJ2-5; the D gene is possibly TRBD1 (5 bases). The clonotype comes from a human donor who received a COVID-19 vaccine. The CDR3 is CASSERAGETQYF. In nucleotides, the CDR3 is TGTGCCAGCAGTGAACGGGCAGGGGAGACCCAGTACTTC.